Listed below are T cell receptor beta chains from one sample, sequenced in a study of shared clonotypes between healthy human individuals. TCRdb keeps only in-frame clones here, not all; method: immunoSEQ multiplex PCR. The sample holds 1,400,000 or so clones; around 98.5% are singletons and the top ten take around 0.38%. Sequenced: naive CD4+ T cells sorted from blood. The receptors stem from a man aged 25-40 years in good health. Both conserved end residues are part of each CDR3. The order of the fields is J gene, V gene, D gene, clone size, CDR3 DNA, CDR3 protein. The D gene is left open where the match is weak. Some rows have no size entry. The others give once, few or many, or a class for an expanded clone.

J: TRBJ1-1
V: TRBV28
D: .
size: .
DNA: TGTGCCAGCAGTCCCAGCGGAAGGACTGAAGCTTTCTTT
CDR3: CASSPSGRTEAFF

J: TRBJ2-2
V: TRBV19
D: .
size: .
DNA: TGTGCCAGTAGTATGAGAGGGAACACCGGGGAGCTGTTTTTT
CDR3: CASSMRGNTGELFF

J: TRBJ2-7
V: TRBV19
D: .
size: .
DNA: TGTGCCAGTAGTCGTGGTTCCCTTCCCCCCTACGAGCAGTACTTC
CDR3: CASSRGSLPPYEQYF

J: TRBJ2-4
V: TRBV19
D: .
size: .
DNA: TGTGCCAGTAGCGGGAGCGGCAAAAACATTCAGTACTTC
CDR3: CASSGSGKNIQYF

J: TRBJ2-1
V: TRBV7-3
D: .
size: .
DNA: TGTGCCAGCAGCCAGGGGTTAACCACCTACAATGAGCAGTTCTTC
CDR3: CASSQGLTTYNEQFF

J: TRBJ2-7
V: TRBV7-9
D: TRBD2
size: .
DNA: TGTGCCAGCAGCAAGGGACTAGCGGGAGGTGGGACCTACGAGCAGTACTTC
CDR3: CASSKGLAGGGTYEQYF

J: TRBJ2-1
V: TRBV5-8
D: .
size: .
DNA: TGTGCCAGCAGCTCGGGACTTCTCAGTAGCTCCTACAATGAGCAGTTCTTC
CDR3: CASSSGLLSSSYNEQFF

J: TRBJ2-3
V: TRBV6-1
D: .
size: .
DNA: TGTGCCAGCAGTGGGCTACGGGACTCCCGGGACGGTACGCAGTATTTT
CDR3: CASSGLRDSRDGTQYF

J: TRBJ1-1
V: TRBV5-1
D: .
size: .
DNA: TGCGCCAGCAGATCTAACGGTGGGACTGAAGCTTTCTTT
CDR3: CASRSNGGTEAFF

J: TRBJ2-7
V: TRBV5-1
D: .
size: .
DNA: TGCGCCAGCAGGAGGGACGACTCCTACGAGCAGTACTTC
CDR3: CASRRDDSYEQYF

J: TRBJ1-1
V: TRBV5-5
D: .
size: .
DNA: TGTGCCAGCAGCTGGGACCTACTTAGGGTCACTGAAGCTTTCTTT
CDR3: CASSWDLLRVTEAFF

J: TRBJ2-7
V: TRBV7-8
D: .
size: .
DNA: TGTGCCAGCAGCTCGCCACCCGGGCTGAACTACGAGCAGTACTTC
CDR3: CASSSPPGLNYEQYF

J: TRBJ2-1
V: TRBV5-6
D: TRBD2
size: .
DNA: TGTGCCAGCAGCCAGGGACTAGATCTCGTCCATGAGCAGTTCTTC
CDR3: CASSQGLDLVHEQFF

J: TRBJ2-2
V: TRBV9
D: TRBD1
size: .
DNA: TGTGCCAGCAGCACCTCGACAGGGCGCGGCACCGGGGAGCTGTTTTTT
CDR3: CASSTSTGRGTGELFF

J: TRBJ2-1
V: TRBV9
D: TRBD2
size: once
DNA: TGTGCCAGCAGCCCGAGAGTGGGGGGGTCCTACAATGAGCAGTTCTTC
CDR3: CASSPRVGGSYNEQFF

J: TRBJ2-2
V: TRBV2
D: .
size: .
DNA: TGTGCCAGCAGTGCTAGGGTGGGCACCGGGGAGCTGTTTTTT
CDR3: CASSARVGTGELFF

J: TRBJ1-5
V: TRBV19
D: .
size: once
DNA: TGTGCCAGTAGTATAGAGGTCATCAGCCCCCAGCATTTT
CDR3: CASSIEVISPQHF

J: TRBJ2-7
V: TRBV28
D: TRBD2
size: .
DNA: TGTGCCAGCAGTTTTCCAGCGGGGGAGCAGTACTTC
CDR3: CASSFPAGEQYF

J: TRBJ2-3
V: TRBV27
D: .
size: .
DNA: TGTGCCAGCAGTTCACCTTTCACAGATACGCAGTATTTT
CDR3: CASSSPFTDTQYF

J: TRBJ2-1
V: TRBV19
D: TRBD2
size: .
DNA: TGTGCCAGTACGTCGACTAGCGGTAACAATGAGCAGTTCTTC
CDR3: CASTSTSGNNEQFF

J: TRBJ2-7
V: TRBV7-6
D: .
size: once
DNA: TGTGCCAGCAGCAATAGGGACGGTTTCTACGAGCAGTACTTC
CDR3: CASSNRDGFYEQYF

J: TRBJ2-7
V: TRBV18
D: .
size: .
DNA: TGTGCCAGCTCACCCCTGTCACAATTCACCCCCCACGAGCAGTACTTC
CDR3: CASSPLSQFTPHEQYF

J: TRBJ2-5
V: TRBV2
D: .
size: .
DNA: TGTGCCAGCAGTGAGGGAAGTCAAGAGACCCAGTACTTC
CDR3: CASSEGSQETQYF